Presented here are 13 T cell receptor beta chains from one specimen sequenced in a study of shared clonotypes between healthy human individuals. Selected positively for CCR7 and CD45RO-negative, naive CD8 cells excluded terminally differentiated effector memory CD45RA+ cells. Clones were read by immunoSEQ multiplex PCR, and TCRdb kept only the in-frame ones, dropping some. The table has approximately 2,000,000 clones, 93% seen once. The source material was naive CD8+ T cells from PBMCs. Receptor source: a man aged 18 to 35 in good health. Some clones in this sample may be carry-over from other donors' samples.

The chain joins TRBV5-1 to TRBJ2-3, with 12 bases that match TRBD2. The CDR3 sequence is 16 residues long. Germline V gene sequence: CDR1 SGHRS, CDR2 YFSETQ. The ends lost 0 bases at V and 7 bases at J; junction bases unmatched: 6. In DNA, the CDR3 is TGCGCCAGCAGCTTGGGGGCTAGCGGGAGGGTGAATACGCAGTATTTT. Translating it yields CASSLGASGRVNTQYF.

There are a few counts of this clone. This chain connects TRBV11-2 to TRBJ1-1; D may be TRBD1 (5 bases). The CDR3 totals 17 residues. Trimming shortened V by 8 bases and J by 0 bases, and 22 bases separated the two germline ends. Per the germline V gene, CDR1 is SGHAT and CDR2 is FQNNGV. The CDR3 nucleotides are TGTGCCAGCGGGAACCGGCAGGGTGTGAGAATGAACACTGAAGCTTTCTTT. Amino acids: CASGNRQGVRMNTEAFF.

A note on this clone: The sample contains more than one DNA sequence encoding this CDR3. V gene TRBV27 combines with J gene TRBJ1-5; D might be TRBD1 (5 bases). Trimming cost V 2 bases and J 5 bases, with 10 bases left between them. The length of the CDR3 is 14 residues. Germline V gene lookup returns CDR1 MNHEY and CDR2 SMNVEV (reference sequence). In nucleotides, the CDR3 is TGTGCCAGCAGTTTAAGGGGTAGGGATCAGCCCCAGCATTTT. Amino acid sequence: CASSLRGRDQPQHF.

The chain has TRBV11-3 and TRBJ2-3; D is possibly TRBD1 (6 bases). CDR3 length: 14 residues. Germline CDR1 reads SGHNT; CDR2 reads YENEEA. V lost 2 bases, J lost 4 bases, and 10 bases lay in between. CDR3: CASSLRGSSDTQYF. The DNA for the CDR3 is TGTGCCAGCAGCTTAAGGGGGTCGTCAGATACGCAGTATTTT.

The CDR3 sequence: CASSVVTAEGGYTF. CDR3 nucleotide sequence: TGTGCCAGCAGCGTAGTAACAGCCGAGGGCGGCTACACCTTC. The V and J genes are TRBV9 and TRBJ1-2, with D unresolved. Between the trimmed V and J ends, which lost 0 bases and 8 bases, there was a span of 14 bases. The CDR3 is 14 amino acids. Germline loops: CDR1 SGDLS, CDR2 YYNGEE.

The rearrangement uses TRBV29-1 and TRBJ2-1, with D unclear. Germline CDR1 is SQVTM and CDR2 is ANQGSEA. Trimming stripped 7 bases from V and 2 bases from J, with 12 bases between. The CDR3 runs 13 residues. The CDR3 loop reads CSAWPGPYNEQFF. CDR3 DNA: TGCAGCGCCTGGCCGGGTCCCTACAATGAGCAGTTCTTC.

For this clone: At the DNA level, this CDR3 is encoded by other sequences in the same sample as well. The chain's CDR3 is CASSQDSGSSNEQFF. CDR3 coding DNA: TGCGCCAGCAGCCAAGATAGCGGGAGCTCCAATGAGCAGTTCTTC. The chain has TRBV4-3 and TRBJ2-1; 9 positions agree with TRBD2. The junction had 3 bases not matched to a gene; V was cut back by 0 bases and J by 6 bases. The CDR3 consists of 15 residues. Looked up from germline, CDR1 is LGHNA and CDR2 is YSLEER.

Comment on this clone: The same CDR3 arises from other DNA sequences in this sample as well. The chain joins TRBV27 to TRBJ2-7, with no clear D. V was clipped by 3 bases and J by 2 bases, with 8 bases between them. Per the germline V gene, CDR1 is MNHEY and CDR2 is SMNVEV (reference sequence). The CDR3 consists of 13 residues. The CDR3 bases are TGTGCCAGCAGTTTCGGGCGGACCTACGAGCAGTACTTC. It translates to CASSFGRTYEQYF.

The V call is TRBV13, the J call TRBJ2-1; D is undetermined. The V end lost 5 bases, the J end lost 1 base, and 21 bases lay between the germline ends. From germline, CDR1 is PRHDT and CDR2 FYEKMQ (reference sequence). The CDR3 contains 18 residues. CDR3 bases: TGTGCCAGCAGCCCCCTTTTTCGTACGCCCGCGTCCTACAATGAGCAGTTCTTC. It translates to CASSPLFRTPASYNEQFF.

Of note for this clone: This CDR3 is also generated by other DNA sequences in the sample. The chain employs TRBV27 and TRBJ2-7, with 8 bases aligning to TRBD1. Trimming at V came to 5 bases and at J to 0 bases, leaving 9 bases not matched to a gene. Germline V gene data show CDR1 as MNHEY and CDR2 as SMNVEV (reference sequence). This CDR3 is 16 amino acids long. The CDR3 DNA reads as TGTGCCAGCAGTCCCTCACAGGGGGAGAGCTCCTACGAGCAGTACTTC. Translated: CASSPSQGESSYEQYF.

The DNA of the CDR3 is TGTGCCAGCAGTATGCACACCGGGACAGCCTACGAGCAGTACTTC. Translation gives CASSMHTGTAYEQYF. The J gene is TRBJ2-7, the V gene TRBV27; 7 bases agree with TRBD1. The CDR3 runs 15 residues. The trim removed 5 bases at V and 2 bases at J, leaving 9 bases unmatched. Germline V gene data show CDR1 as MNHEY and CDR2 as SMNVEV (reference sequence).

The CDR3 spells CASSPPVVGRITETQYF. The DNA of the CDR3 is TGCGCCAGCAGCCCCCCGGTGGTCGGGAGAATCACGGAGACCCAGTACTTC. This sequence joins TRBV5-1 and TRBJ2-5, with D possibly being TRBD2 (6 bases). This CDR3 is built from 17 residues. V was shortened by 4 bases and J by 5 bases, with 24 bases between the two germline ends. Germline loops: CDR1 SGHRS, CDR2 YFSETQ.

This chain links TRBV11-2 with TRBJ2-3, with D unclear. CDR3 length: 16 residues. With 5 bases removed from V and 1 base from J, the gap between germline ends came to 16 bases. Germline V gives CDR1 SGHAT, CDR2 FQNNGV. CDR3 region: CASSPYSYVGTDTQYF. CDR3 nucleotide sequence: TGTGCCAGCAGCCCCTATAGCTATGTTGGCACAGATACGCAGTATTTT.